The clone carrying this T cell receptor (beta chain) was found once. Its antigen is as yet unknown. An input of 0.5 to 1 ug of RNA was subjected to reverse transcription using random hexamers. In TCRdb, the immunoSEQ multiplex PCR reads were re-called with MiXCR into one record per CDR3 protein. The repertoire consists of approximately 230,000 distinct CDR3 sequences, with just under 95% occurring once and the leading ten covering 0.065% to 0.08%. This entry belongs to a study of CD8 T cells in Susac syndrome. Whole-study results and caveats: Only a relatively small number of individuals were included in the TCR sequencing and HLA analysis.

Germline V gene data show CDR1 as MDHEN and CDR2 as SYDVKM. V was shortened by 7 bases and J by 2 bases, with 15 bases between the two germline ends. The CDR3 covers 14 residues. TCR beta sequences were obtained from blood CD8+ and CD4+ T cells. The multiple sclerosis control group was made up of treatment-naive patients with stable or active relapsing-remitting disease. Purification of the CD8+ and CD4+ T cells relied on negative isolation, and TEMRA cells underwent FACS enrichment. V is TRBV28 and J is TRBJ2-7, with a tentative D call TRBD2 (7 bases). This receptor was taken from a human donor with multiple sclerosis. Input material: CD4+ T cells from PBMCs. The CDR3 DNA sequence: TGTGCCAGCATCCTAGGGGGGGGACCCTACGAGCAGTACTTC. The encoded protein is CASILGGGPYEQYF.